This TCR beta chain was sequenced during a study of T-cell memory formation after mild COVID-19. Study context: Largely, TCR clusters stayed within a single donor.

This clonotype has a handful of counts. TCRdb re-called the 5' RACE reads with MiXCR, one entry per CDR3 protein. This sample has 470,000 or so distinct CDR3 sequences, with over 15% found just once. CDR3 length equals 16 residues. Trimming stripped 6 bases from V and 0 bases from J, with 14 bases between. This clonotype was obtained from an adult woman who had mild COVID-19 (a few samples of this study predate the infection). Cell type and time point are not known. The chain combines TRBV12-3 or TRBV12-4 with TRBJ2-2; tentative D call: TRBD1 (6 bases). Sequences were obtained from PBMCs or a T cell subset sorted from them (not recorded which). The CDR3 loop is CASSLQGPPNTGELFF. As DNA, the CDR3 is TGTGCCAGCAGCCTACAGGGACCCCCGAACACCGGGGAGCTGTTTTTT.